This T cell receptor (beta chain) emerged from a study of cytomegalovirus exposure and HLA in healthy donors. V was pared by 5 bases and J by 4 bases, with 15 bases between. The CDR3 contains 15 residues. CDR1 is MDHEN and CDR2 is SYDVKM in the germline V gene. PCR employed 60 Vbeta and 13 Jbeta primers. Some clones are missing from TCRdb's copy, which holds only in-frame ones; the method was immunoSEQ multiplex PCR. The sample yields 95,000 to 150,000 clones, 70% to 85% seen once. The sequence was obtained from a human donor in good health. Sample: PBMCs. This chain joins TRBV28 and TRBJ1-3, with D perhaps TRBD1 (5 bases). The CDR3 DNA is TGTGCCAGCAGTCGTCAGGGAGGCGCCGGAAACACCATATATTTT. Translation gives CASSRQGGAGNTIYF.